Listed here are 30 T cell receptor beta chains from one sample, sequenced in a study of cytomegalovirus exposure and HLA in healthy donors. The PCR was carried out with 60 Vbeta primers and 13 Jbeta primers. Sequencing was performed with immunoSEQ multiplex PCR; in TCRdb, only in-frame clones are kept and a portion is missing. The sample has more than 60,000 clones, around 70% seen once. Sequencing used PBMCs. The receptors stem from a man aged 40-49 years in good health and CMV-seropositive.

The V and J genes are TRBV19 and TRBJ1-6; possible D gene TRBD1, 6 bases. Germline loops: CDR1 LNHDA, CDR2 SQIVND (reference sequence). V lost 6 bases and J 9 bases, leaving 21 bases between the germline ends. There are 16 residues in the CDR3. CDR3: CASSIRGGSPPSPLHF. CDR3 coding DNA: TGTGCCAGTAGCATTAGGGGGGGCTCACCCCCTTCACCCCTCCACTTT.

This chain uses TRBV7-2 with TRBJ2-5; D is possibly TRBD2 (5 bases). From germline, CDR1 is SGHTA and CDR2 FQGNSA. Trimming removed 5 bases at V and 5 bases at J, with 15 bases between. This CDR3 comprises 14 residues. CDR3 loop: CASSQNGVRETQYF. The DNA for the CDR3 is TGTGCCAGCAGCCAGAACGGGGTTCGGGAGACCCAGTACTTC.

The rearrangement joins TRBV6-1 to TRBJ2-5, with a possible D match to TRBD1 (6 bases). The J call may be incorrect, as the DNA end agrees better with TRBJ2-7. The germline V gene encodes CDR1 MNHNS and CDR2 SASEGT. The CDR3 length is 14 residues. CDR3 sequence reads: CASSDGTLSYEQYF. For the CDR3, the DNA is TGTGCCAGCAGTGATGGGACACTTTCCTACGAGCAGTACTTC.

The chain recombines TRBV4-3 with TRBJ2-1; D is perhaps TRBD2 (6 bases). V dropped 0 bases and J dropped 0 bases, with 12 bases sitting between them. The length of the CDR3 is 17 residues. Per germline, CDR1 LGHNA and CDR2 YSLEER. CDR3 loop: CASSQDPGGFSYNEQFF. The CDR3 DNA is TGCGCCAGCAGCCAAGATCCCGGAGGGTTCTCCTACAATGAGCAGTTCTTC.

The rearrangement uses TRBV11-3 and TRBJ2-3; the match to TRBD2 covers 8 bases. The J segment lost 5 bases and the V segment lost 5 bases, leaving 12 bases of the junction unmatched. The germline gives CDR1 SGHNT, CDR2 YENEEA. This CDR3 is 16 amino acids long. The CDR3 DNA follows: TGTGCCAGCAGCCAACCCAGCGGGAGCGGTTTAGATACGCAGTATTTT. Protein product: CASSQPSGSGLDTQYF. The full variable domain, its missing parts supplied by reference TRBV11-3 and TRBJ2-3, is EAGVVQSPRYKIIEKKQPVAFWCNPISGHNTLYWYLQNLGQGPELLIRYENEEAVDDSQLPKDRFSAERLKGVDSTLKIQPAELGDSAVYLCASSQPSGSGLDTQYFGPGTRLTVL.

The V call is TRBV5-1, the J call TRBJ2-7, with D possibly matching TRBD1 (6 bases). Between the trimmed V and J ends, which lost 0 bases and 2 bases, there was a span of 12 bases. Germline CDR1 reads SGHRS; CDR2 reads YFSETQ. The CDR3 extends over 15 amino acids. Here the CDR3 reads CASSLGQDYPYEQYF. DNA of the CDR3: TGCGCCAGCAGCTTGGGACAGGATTACCCCTACGAGCAGTACTTC. Drawing the rest from reference TRBV5-1 and TRBJ2-7, the complete variable domain is KAGVTQTPRYLIKTRGQQVTLSCSPISGHRSVSWYQQTPGQGLQFLFEYFSETQRNKGNFPGRFSGRQFSNSRSEMNVSTLELGDSALYLCASSLGQDYPYEQYFGPGTRLTVT.

The V call is TRBV9, the J call TRBJ1-5; no clear D. CDR1 is SGDLS, CDR2 YYNGEE, per germline. This CDR3 contains 14 residues. V lost 4 bases and J lost 9, with 17 bases in between. CDR3 in amino acids: CASSPPTGFRPQHF. The CDR3 bases are TGTGCCAGCAGCCCACCGACTGGATTTCGGCCCCAGCATTTT.

This rearrangement joins TRBV29-1 to TRBJ2-7, with TRBD2 as a possible D gene (5 bases). Germline V gene lookup returns CDR1 SQVTM and CDR2 ANQGSEA. The CDR3 contains 14 residues. Trimming pared 1 base from V and 0 bases from J, leaving 10 bases between. The CDR3 region is CSVEVPGSSYEQYF. For the CDR3, the DNA is TGCAGCGTTGAAGTACCGGGGAGCTCCTACGAGCAGTACTTC.

J is TRBJ2-6 and V is TRBV7-9, with D unresolved. The CDR3 has 16 amino acids. V was clipped by 3 bases and J by 1 base, with 10 bases between them. The germline CDR1 and CDR2 sequences are SEHNR and FQNEAQ (reference sequence). CDR3 nucleotides: TGTGCCAGCAGCTTTACCCCAGGATCTGGGGCCAACGTCCTGACTTTC. Its translation is CASSFTPGSGANVLTF.

V gene TRBV25-1 combines with J gene TRBJ1-5; D uncertain. Germline CDR1 is MGHDK and CDR2 is SYGVNS. Trimming took 6 bases from V and 2 from J, leaving 14 bases between them. The length of the CDR3 is 15 residues. The CDR3 DNA reads as TGTGCCAGCAGAAGTGGGCAGGCCGGCAATCAGCCCCAGCATTTT. It encodes CASRSGQAGNQPQHF.

V gene TRBV30 combines with J gene TRBJ2-7; D gene uncertain. V lost 2 bases and J lost 6, with 8 bases in between. Germline V CDR1 and CDR2: GTSNPN, SVGIG (reference sequence). The CDR3 contains 11 residues. For the CDR3, the DNA is TGTGCCTGGAGTAACCCGGGCGAGCAGTACTTC. This encodes CAWSNPGEQYF.

This sequence joins TRBV6-5 and TRBJ1-1; no clear D gene. The germline V and J ends were trimmed by 2 bases and 3 bases, with 7 bases remaining between them. The germline V gene encodes CDR1 MNHEY and CDR2 SVGAGI. CDR3 length: 13 residues. This chain's CDR3 is CASSYEGYTEAFF. The CDR3 bases are TGTGCCAGCAGTTACGAGGGCTACACTGAAGCTTTCTTT.

In its sample, this clone was seen a few times. This rearrangement joins TRBV7-2 to TRBJ2-3; 7 bases match TRBD2. J lost 0 bases, V lost 5 bases, and 2 bases had no gene match. The CDR3 has 14 residues. Germline V gene sequence: CDR1 SGHTA, CDR2 FQGNSA. The CDR3 region is CASSGSGSTDTQYF. Written as DNA, the CDR3 is TGTGCCAGCAGCGGTAGCGGGAGCACAGATACGCAGTATTTT.

This clone was detected once. This chain connects TRBV28 to TRBJ2-1; 11 bases fit TRBD2. J gave up 7 bases and V 5 bases, and 10 bases lay outside the gene matches. The CDR3 is 16 residues long. The germline V gene has CDR1 MDHEN and CDR2 SYDVKM. The CDR3 nucleotides are TGTGCCAGCAGTAAAATAGCGGGAGGGCCTAGAAATGAGCAGTTCTTC. Translating it yields CASSKIAGGPRNEQFF.

This clone was seen a few times. The chain joins TRBV5-1 to TRBJ2-1; 11 nucleotides line up with TRBD2. V trimming: 4 bases; J trimming: 2 bases; junction bases outside the gene matches: 5. Germline values: CDR1 SGHRS, CDR2 YFSETQ. This CDR3 region has 16 residues. CDR3 nucleotide sequence: TGCGCCAGCAGCACCCCGACTAGCGGGACCTACAATGAGCAGTTCTTC. Amino acid sequence: CASSTPTSGTYNEQFF.

This chain uses TRBV10-3 with TRBJ1-3; D not resolved. The V gene lost 4 bases and the J gene lost 0 bases, with 4 bases spanning the gap. The CDR3 runs to 13 residues. Germline CDR1 and CDR2: ENHRY and SYGVKD. The CDR3 loop reads CAISASSGNTIYF. The DNA for the CDR3 is TGTGCCATCAGTGCATCCTCTGGAAACACCATATATTTT.

The chain couples TRBV7-6 to TRBJ2-1, with 10 bases fitting TRBD2. This CDR3 is 14 amino acids long. The germline gives CDR1 SGHVS, CDR2 FNYEAQ. V dropped 4 bases and J dropped 5; count of bases not matched to a gene: 2. The CDR3: CASSSGLADNEQFF. The CDR3 bases are TGTGCCAGCAGCTCCGGACTAGCGGACAATGAGCAGTTCTTC.

This clone was detected a few times. The chain couples TRBV4-3 to TRBJ2-3; 8 bases align to TRBD2. Germline CDR1 and CDR2: LGHNA and YSLEER. V lost 4 bases and J lost 1; bases outside the gene matches: 4. CDR3 length equals 15 residues. The CDR3 is CASSPSSGRTDTQYF. DNA for the CDR3: TGCGCCAGCAGCCCCTCTAGCGGGCGCACAGATACGCAGTATTTT.

This sequence joins TRBV19 and TRBJ1-6; D call uncertain. Germline V lookup: CDR1 LNHDA, CDR2 SQIVND (reference sequence). The CDR3 spans 13 residues. Trimming removed 7 bases from V and 8 bases from J, with 12 bases in between. The CDR3: CASNPAGDSPLHF. The CDR3 DNA reads TGTGCCAGTAATCCAGCGGGAGATTCACCCCTCCACTTT.

The chain combines TRBV4-3 with TRBJ1-2; D not certain. CDR3 size: 16 residues. Germline lookup yields CDR1 LGHNA and CDR2 YSLEER. The V end lost 0 bases, the J end lost 8 bases, and 19 bases lay between the germline ends. The CDR3 sequence: CASSQDRIRSLEGYTF. The CDR3 DNA follows: TGCGCCAGCAGCCAAGATCGAATCCGGAGTCTAGAGGGCTACACCTTC.

A remark on this clone: The junction departs from germline at one end; a sequencing error may be responsible. This chain connects TRBV7-9 to TRBJ1-2, with a possible D match to TRBD1 (5 bases). Germline assignment: CDR1 SEHNR and CDR2 FQNEAQ (reference sequence). The CDR3 spans 14 residues. The chain's CDR3 is CSSSLDPQGYGYTF. CDR3 sequence (DNA): TGTTCCAGCAGCTTAGACCCCCAGGGCTATGGCTACACCTTC.

The V and J genes are TRBV11-2 and TRBJ1-1; TRBD1 aligns across 8 bases. Trimming removed 2 bases from V and 4 bases from J; junction bases left unmatched: 3. The CDR3 is 14 amino acids. Germline values: CDR1 SGHAT, CDR2 FQNNGV. CDR3 in DNA: TGTGCCAGCAGCTTACGGACAGGGACCACTGAAGCTTTCTTT. This encodes CASSLRTGTTEAFF.

This clone was observed once. The chain employs TRBV27 and TRBJ1-2; no clear D. V was cut by 4 bases and J by 7 bases, with 13 bases left in between. The germline V gene encodes CDR1 MNHEY and CDR2 SMNVEV (reference sequence). The CDR3 is made up of 13 amino acids. The CDR3 DNA reads as TGTGCCAGCAGTTCCGCGGTGGGTGCTGGCTACACCTTC. Protein sequence: CASSSAVGAGYTF.

The V gene is TRBV2, the J gene TRBJ1-4; D remains unclear. The length of the CDR3 is 16 residues. The V and J ends lost 6 bases and 0 bases respectively, with 14 bases between them. Germline CDR1 reads SNHLY; CDR2 reads FYNNEI. In DNA, the CDR3 is TGTGCCAGCAGGACCCAAACCGGGACAACTAATGAAAAACTGTTTTTT. Its protein is CASRTQTGTTNEKLFF. Filled out from reference TRBV2 and TRBJ1-4, the complete variable domain reads EPEVTQTPSHQVTQMGQEVILRCVPISNHLYFYWYRQILGQKVEFLVSFYNNEISEKSEIFDDQFSVERPDGSNFTLKIRSTKLEDSAMYFCASRTQTGTTNEKLFFGSGTQLSVL.

This clone has only a few counts. V and J are TRBV6-6 and TRBJ2-1, with 7 bases that match TRBD1. The CDR3 has 13 amino acids. Germline V gives CDR1 MNHNY, CDR2 SVGAGI (reference sequence). V shed 8 bases, J shed 2 bases, and the junction held 3 bases outside the gene matches. CDR3 sequence: CASQGVTYNEQFF. The CDR3 DNA is TGTGCCAGCCAGGGGGTCACCTACAATGAGCAGTTCTTC.

The CDR3 sequence: CASSLLGVGNTIYF. As DNA, the CDR3 is TGTGCCAGCAGCTTACTCGGGGTTGGAAACACCATATATTTT. This chain connects TRBV5-8 to TRBJ1-3, with D unresolved. V lost 2 bases and J lost 3, with 9 bases in between. Germline V gene lookup returns CDR1 SGHTS and CDR2 YDEGEE. The CDR3 has 14 residues. The whole variable domain, remainder taken from reference TRBV5-8 and TRBJ1-3, is EAGVTQSPTHLIKTRGQQATLRCSPISGHTSVYWYQQALGLGLQFLLWYDEGEERNRGNFPPRFSGRQFPNYSSELNVNALELEDSALYLCASSLLGVGNTIYFGEGSWLTVV.

The chain employs TRBV6-6 and TRBJ2-5; D remains unclear. The J call could be wrong; TRBJ2-7 is a better fit for the DNA end. The CDR3 is made up of 15 amino acids. The germline CDR1 and CDR2 sequences are MNHNY and SVGAGI (reference sequence). CDR3 nucleotides: TGTGCCAGCAGTTACTCAGCCGTACAGAGCTACGAGCAGTACTTC. The encoded protein is CASSYSAVQSYEQYF.

This clone was counted a single time. The CDR3 bases are TGTGCCAGCGGGGGACAGGCCCTCTCTGGAAACACCATATATTTT. Protein: CASGGQALSGNTIYF. This chain links TRBV2 with TRBJ1-3, with TRBD1 matching over 8 bases. This CDR3 spans 15 amino acids. V lost 8 bases, J lost 0 bases, and 6 bases stayed unmatched. Looked up from germline, CDR1 is SNHLY and CDR2 is FYNNEI. Based on the CDR3 plus reference TRBV2 and TRBJ1-3, the full variable domain is EPEVTQTPSHQVTQMGQEVILRCVPISNHLYFYWYRQILGQKVEFLVSFYNNEISEKSEIFDDQFSVERPDGSNFTLKIRSTKLEDSAMYFCASGGQALSGNTIYFGEGSWLTVV.

This chain links TRBV7-8 with TRBJ1-5; D perhaps matches TRBD1 (5 bases). The germline V gene has CDR1 SGHVS and CDR2 FQNEAQ. V gave up 5 bases and J gave up 2 bases, with 19 bases separating them. This CDR3 is built from 17 residues. DNA for the CDR3: TGTGCCAGCAGCCCACCCGGGGGGGGTCATGGCAATCAGCCCCAGCATTTT. It encodes CASSPPGGGHGNQPQHF.

V is TRBV10-2 and J is TRBJ2-3; unclear D gene. With 3 bases removed from V and 2 bases from J, the gap between germline ends came to 3 bases. CDR3 length: 12 residues. The germline V gene has CDR1 WSHSY and CDR2 SAAADI. Here the CDR3 reads CASSDHTDTQYF. The CDR3 coding sequence is TGCGCCAGCAGTGATCACACAGATACGCAGTATTTT.